One and the same sample provided the 10 T cell receptor beta chains below, sequenced in a study of beta chain features in type 1 diabetes. The investigators reverse transcribed all of the isolated RNA, so they sequenced expressed TCRB transcripts. Only in-frame clones appear in the TCRdb table, and some are missing; sequencing was by immunoSEQ multiplex PCR. The repertoire consists of under 800,000 clones, with about a sixth occurring once and the leading ten covering around 0.095%. Material for sequencing was naive CD4+ T cells from blood. These receptor sequences come from a man younger than 35 in good health.

This clone has just a few counts. The chain recombines TRBV7-2 with TRBJ1-5; no clear D. Per germline, CDR1 SGHTA and CDR2 FQGNSA. This CDR3 has 16 residues. V dropped 1 base and J dropped 5 bases, with 15 bases sitting between them. The CDR3, as DNA: TGTGCCAGCAGCTTAGAGAAGTCTAGGTCGTATCAGCCCCAGCATTTT. This encodes CASSLEKSRSYQPQHF.

V gene TRBV7-3 combines with J gene TRBJ2-7; D may correspond to TRBD1 or TRBD2 (5 bases each). Germline CDR1 SGHTA, CDR2 FQGTGA. The ends were cut back, 4 bases at V and 3 bases at J, with 10 bases in the middle. This CDR3 comprises 13 residues. In DNA form, the CDR3 reads TGTGCCAGCAGCTCCGGGGCAGGCTACGAGCAGTACTTC. Its protein is CASSSGAGYEQYF. The complete variable domain, with remaining parts taken from reference TRBV7-3 and TRBJ2-7, reads GAGVSQTPSNKVTEKGKYVELRCDPISGHTALYWYRQSLGQGPEFLIYFQGTGAADDSGLPNDRFFAVRPEGSVSTLKIQRTERGDSAVYLCASSSGAGYEQYFGPGTRLTVT.

The V and J genes are TRBV5-1 and TRBJ2-7; D possibly uses TRBD1 or TRBD2 (5 bases each). From germline, CDR1 is SGHRS and CDR2 YFSETQ. The CDR3 sequence is 14 residues long. The ends were cut back, 0 bases at V and 3 bases at J, with 10 bases in the middle. CDR3: CASSLGDLLYEQYF. CDR3 nucleotides: TGCGCCAGCAGCTTGGGGGACCTTCTCTACGAGCAGTACTTC. The variable domain in full, completed from reference TRBV5-1 and TRBJ2-7, reads KAGVTQTPRYLIKTRGQQVTLSCSPISGHRSVSWYQQTPGQGLQFLFEYFSETQRNKGNFPGRFSGRQFSNSRSEMNVSTLELGDSALYLCASSLGDLLYEQYFGPGTRLTVT.

This rearrangement joins TRBV15 to TRBJ2-5; 8 bases align to TRBD1. Germline lookup yields CDR1 LNHNV and CDR2 YYDKDF (reference sequence). CDR3 length equals 15 residues. Trimming cost V 0 bases and J 1 base; bases outside gene matches: 1. This CDR3 is CATSREDRVQETQYF. Written as DNA, the CDR3 is TGTGCCACCAGCAGAGAGGACAGGGTCCAAGAGACCCAGTACTTC.

The V gene is TRBV4-2, the J gene TRBJ2-2, with TRBD1 matching 10 bases. V trimming: 4 bases; J trimming: 3 bases; junction bases outside the gene matches: 8. This CDR3 has 17 residues. Germline V CDR1 and CDR2: LGHNA, YNFKEQ. The CDR3 is CASSPSLDRGYTGELFF. DNA of the CDR3: TGTGCCAGCAGCCCATCCTTGGACAGGGGGTACACCGGGGAGCTGTTTTTT.

This clone was observed a few times. The genes are TRBV7-3 and TRBJ2-4, with a possible D match to TRBD2 (6 bases). The V and J ends lost 5 bases and 0 bases respectively, with 17 bases between them. This CDR3 has 17 residues. CDR1 is SGHTA, CDR2 FQGTGA, per germline. The CDR3, as DNA: TGTGCCAGCAGCCTCGGAGGGTCGGGGGTAGCCAAAAACATTCAGTACTTC. Residues: CASSLGGSGVAKNIQYF.

A few counts support this clone. V usage is TRBV28 and J usage is TRBJ1-1, with D unresolved. Germline-derived CDR1 and CDR2 are MDHEN and SYDVKM. Trimming took off 5 bases at V and 8 bases at J, with 9 bases between the two ends. CDR3 length: 11 amino acids. The CDR3 is CASSAVKEAFF. CDR3 in DNA: TGTGCCAGCAGTGCCGTAAAAGAAGCTTTCTTT.

V usage is TRBV28 and J usage is TRBJ1-2; TRBD1 might be the D (6 bases). With 8 bases removed from V and 5 bases from J, the gap between germline ends came to 9 bases. The length of the CDR3 is 11 residues. Germline values: CDR1 MDHEN, CDR2 SYDVKM. The CDR3 protein is CASEGGYGYTF. The CDR3 DNA reads as TGTGCCAGCGAGGGGGGATATGGCTACACCTTC.

The chain employs TRBV2 and TRBJ2-5; 8 nucleotides match TRBD1. CDR1 is SNHLY and CDR2 is FYNNEI in the germline V gene. The CDR3 totals 18 residues. V shed 5 bases and J 4 bases; nucleotides not matched to a gene: 18. The CDR3 nucleotides read TGTGCCAGCAGTCCTCGGCCAGGGGGCGGGCCCGAAGGAGAGACCCAGTACTTC. Translating gives CASSPRPGGGPEGETQYF.

This clone was seen a few times. In the same sample, other DNA sequences code for this CDR3. This chain joins TRBV7-9 and TRBJ1-1, with unresolved D. The CDR3 runs to 12 residues. V shed 6 bases and J shed 0 bases, with 5 bases lying between them. Germline V gene sequence: CDR1 SEHNR, CDR2 FQNEAQ (reference sequence). In nucleotides, the CDR3 is TGTGCCAGCAGTCGGGTGAACACTGAAGCTTTCTTT. It translates to CASSRVNTEAFF.